A single sample is the source of the 29 T cell receptor beta chains below, sequenced in a study of blood T cells in healthy people across ages. A second about 7 to 12 cycle PCR used barcoded and J-beta primers. TCRdb reprocessed the 5' RACE reads with MiXCR, giving one entry per CDR3 protein. In the table there are hundreds of thousands of distinct CDR3 sequences, 25% to 35% of which are singletons. Specimen: blood. Receptor source: a woman of 80 years or more in good health.

Comments on this clonotype: Possible read error: a much larger clone is one base away. This chain uses TRBV7-9 with TRBJ2-7, with D perhaps TRBD1 or TRBD2 (5 bases each). The ends were cut back, 6 bases at V and 3 bases at J, with 12 bases in the middle. The V gene's germline CDR1 is SEHNR and CDR2 FQNEAQ (reference sequence). The CDR3 contains 13 residues. CDR3 in amino acids: CASRAGTVYEQYF. CDR3 sequence (DNA): TGTGCCAGCAGAGCCGGGACCGTCTACGAGCAGTACTTC.

Only a few counts were recorded for this clonotype. With a much larger clone just one base away, this may be a read error. This rearrangement joins TRBV10-3 to TRBJ2-1, with 7 nucleotides matching TRBD2. The CDR3 runs to 14 residues. With V trimmed by 6 bases and J by 10 bases, 12 bases remained unmatched. The germline CDR1 and CDR2 sequences are ENHRY and SYGVKD. The CDR3 coding sequence is TGTGCCATCAGGGTACGCGGGGGAGTCGAAGAGCAGTTCTTC. Amino acids: CAIRVRGGVEEQFF.

This clonotype was observed many times. This could be a read error, since a much larger clone is one nucleotide away. The genes are TRBV7-9 and TRBJ2-1; weak D call: TRBD2 (5 bases). With the DNA end fitting TRBJ2-7 better, the J assignment may be wrong. Germline assignment: CDR1 SEHNR and CDR2 FQNEAQ (reference sequence). This CDR3 contains 15 residues. The CDR3 here is CASSPDGISYNEQYF. The CDR3 DNA is TGTGCCAGCAGCCCGGACGGGATTTCCTACAATGAGCAGTACTTC.

This clonotype was picked up many times. This may be a read error, as it is one base from a much larger clone. The chain recombines TRBV3-1 with TRBJ2-7, with 10 bases that match TRBD1. The V gene's germline CDR1 is LGHDT and CDR2 YNNKEL (reference sequence). The CDR3 loop spans 15 amino acids. V dropped 1 base and J dropped 3; count of bases not matched to a gene: 3. CDR3 in amino acids: CASSQGGTGVYEQYF. The DNA for the CDR3 is TGTGCCAGCAGCCAAGGGGGGACAGGGGTCTACGAGCAGTACTTC.

The chain combines TRBV2 with TRBJ2-5; 8 positions agree with TRBD2. This CDR3 has 15 residues. Trimming took 4 bases from V and 5 from J; bases not matched to a gene: 9. Germline loops: CDR1 SNHLY, CDR2 FYNNEI. The CDR3 nucleotides are TGTGCCAGCAGTGGATCGCGGGGGGAAGGGGAGACCCAGTACTTC. Amino acids: CASSGSRGEGETQYF.

The table lists this clonotype with a few counts. V is TRBV2 and J is TRBJ1-4; TRBD1 agrees at 9 bases. The CDR3 covers 14 residues. The trim removed 6 bases at V and 5 bases at J, leaving 4 bases unmatched. From germline, CDR1 is SNHLY and CDR2 FYNNEI. The CDR3 loop is CASRPDRGNEKLFF. CDR3 DNA sequence: TGTGCCAGCAGGCCTGACAGGGGGAATGAAAAACTGTTTTTT.

This chain links TRBV5-1 with TRBJ2-7; D unclear. Near its end, the DNA agrees better with TRBJ2-4, so the J call may be wrong. The CDR3 is made up of 13 amino acids. Germline CDR1 and CDR2: SGHRS and YFSETQ. DNA of the CDR3: TGCGCCAGCTACTCGGCGGAGAAAAACATTCAGTACTTC. Translation gives CASYSAEKNIQYF.

The CDR3 DNA reads TGTGCCAGCAGCTTAGGGGTCCAGGGAGGCACTGAAGCTTTCTTT. Translating gives CASSLGVQGGTEAFF. The V gene is TRBV11-2, the J gene TRBJ1-1; weak D call: TRBD1 (5 bases). V was trimmed by 1 base and J by 4 bases, leaving 13 bases between them. In germline, CDR1 is SGHAT, CDR2 FQNNGV. The CDR3 extends over 15 amino acids.

This clonotype occurred many times. This rearrangement joins TRBV12-3 or TRBV12-4 to TRBJ1-2; 8 bases are a match to TRBD1. V was pared by 6 bases and J by 9 bases, with 9 bases of the junction left unmatched. CDR3 length equals 13 residues. CDR3 region: CASRSRQGMSYTF. CDR3 DNA sequence: TGTGCCAGCAGGAGCCGACAGGGGATGAGCTACACCTTC.

About this clonotype itself: This may arise from a read error, as a much more abundant clone is one base away. The chain joins TRBV7-2 to TRBJ1-4; D is unclear. This CDR3 comprises 14 residues. Germline V gene lookup returns CDR1 SGHTA and CDR2 FQGNSA. The germline V and J ends were trimmed by 1 base and 2 bases, with 5 bases remaining between them. The CDR3 loop reads CASSLGNTNEKLFF. The CDR3, as DNA: TGTGCCAGCAGCTTAGGGAATACTAATGAAAAACTGTTTTTT.

This clonotype was seen ten or more times. This chain links TRBV9 with TRBJ2-1, with TRBD2 identical over 9 bases. The junction had 5 bases not matched to a gene; V was cut back by 5 bases and J by 2 bases. Germline loops: CDR1 SGDLS, CDR2 YYNGEE. This CDR3 has 15 residues. This CDR3 reads CASSELAGTYNEQFF. The CDR3 nucleotides read TGTGCCAGCAGTGAACTAGCGGGTACCTACAATGAGCAGTTCTTC.

J is TRBJ1-4 and V is TRBV12-3 or TRBV12-4; 8 bases agree with TRBD1. The CDR3 spans 15 residues. The V and J ends lost 5 bases and 8 bases, in that order; junction bases with no gene match: 10. The CDR3 nucleotides read TGTGCCAGCAGTCCCGGGACAGGCAGTGGCGAAAAACTGTTTTTT. Protein sequence: CASSPGTGSGEKLFF.

This clonotype was seen repeatedly, ten times or more. This chain connects TRBV30 to TRBJ1-5, with 8 positions matching TRBD1. The CDR3 consists of 16 residues. J was trimmed by 6 bases and V by 0 bases; bases with no gene match: 10. CDR1 is GTSNPN and CDR2 is SVGIG in the germline V gene (reference sequence). Here the CDR3 reads CAWSVQTGVSGQPQHF. For the CDR3, the DNA is TGTGCCTGGAGTGTACAGACAGGGGTCTCTGGTCAGCCCCAGCATTTT.

In this sample, this clonotype turned up many times. V usage is TRBV5-1 and J usage is TRBJ2-3; D may be TRBD2 (6 bases). The germline V gene has CDR1 SGHRS and CDR2 YFSETQ. With 0 bases removed from V and 6 bases from J, the gap between germline ends came to 23 bases. The CDR3 length is 18 residues. The CDR3 nucleotides read TGCGCCAGCAGCTTGGGCGGGACTGGGAGTTCGGTTTTGGATACGCAGTATTTT. Protein sequence: CASSLGGTGSSVLDTQYF.

To note about this clonotype: At one end the junction does not follow the germline gene, possibly because of a read error. The chain is built from TRBV6-6 and TRBJ1-4, with 9 nucleotides matching TRBD1. Per germline, CDR1 MNHNY and CDR2 SVGAGI (reference sequence). This CDR3 region has 15 residues. CDR3 bases: TGTGCCGGCAGAACAGGGGGCCCAACTAATGAAAAACTGTTTTTT. It codes for CAGRTGGPTNEKLFF.

Concerning this clonotype: A much larger clonotype is one base distant, so this may be a read error. This rearrangement joins TRBV5-6 to TRBJ2-5; D unresolved. The germline gives CDR1 SGHDT, CDR2 YYEEEE. Trimming removed 0 bases at V and 11 bases at J, with 17 bases between. The CDR3 has 14 residues. The CDR3 DNA reads TGTGCCAGCAGCTTGGATGGGCCCTACAATGAGCAGTACTTC. Translated, it gives CASSLDGPYNEQYF.

About this clonotype itself: Lacking the conserved final phenylalanine or tryptophan, this CDR3 likely reflects a read error. The chain recombines TRBV20-1 with TRBJ2-3; D gene ambiguous. Germline V gene sequence: CDR1 DFQATT, CDR2 SNEGSKA (reference sequence). The CDR3 consists of 15 residues. CDR3 DNA sequence: TGCAGCGCCGTGTTTGAGGAATGGGTCACAGATACGCAGTATTTG. This gives the protein CSAVFEEWVTDTQYL.

This clonotype turned up a few times. The V call is TRBV18, the J call TRBJ1-4; D is perhaps TRBD1 (6 bases). V was shortened by 4 bases and J by 8 bases, with 20 bases between the two germline ends. Germline V gene data show CDR1 as KGHSH and CDR2 as LQKENI. CDR3 length: 16 residues. This CDR3 reads CASSQGQQGLEEKLFF. The CDR3, as DNA: TGTGCCAGCTCACAAGGACAACAGGGACTGGAGGAAAAACTGTTTTTT. Combining the CDR3 with reference TRBV18 and TRBJ1-4 gives the whole variable domain NAGVMQNPRHLVRRRGQEARLRCSPMKGHSHVYWYRQLPEEGLKFMVYLQKENIIDESGMPKERFSAEFPKEGPSILRIQQVVRGDSAAYFCASSQGQQGLEEKLFFGSGTQLSVL.

This clonotype was counted at least ten times. The chain employs TRBV6-1 and TRBJ2-1; TRBD1 agrees at 7 bases. J lost 0 bases, V lost 2 bases, and 10 bases had no gene match. The CDR3 is 18 amino acids. Per germline, CDR1 MNHNS and CDR2 SASEGT. CDR3 bases: TGTGCCAGCAGTGAAAGACAGGGAAGTTTTTCCTCCTACAATGAGCAGTTCTTC. Its translation is CASSERQGSFSSYNEQFF.

The J gene is TRBJ2-2, the V gene TRBV6-1; D not resolved. CDR3 length equals 18 residues. Trimming took 5 bases from V and 0 from J, leaving 19 bases between them. From germline, CDR1 is MNHNS and CDR2 SASEGT. The CDR3 region has the DNA TGTGCCAGCAGTCCCGACATAGACGCTCGGACGAACACCGGGGAGCTGTTTTTT. This translates into CASSPDIDARTNTGELFF.

This clonotype was recorded at least ten times. The chain uses TRBV6-6 and TRBJ2-6; a possible D gene is TRBD1 (5 bases). V lost 0 bases and J 0 bases, leaving 15 bases between the germline ends. The CDR3 loop spans 19 amino acids. Germline CDR1 reads MNHNY; CDR2 reads SVGAGI (reference sequence). The CDR3 here is CASSYSGQDPRSGANVLTF. The DNA for the CDR3 is TGTGCCAGCAGTTACTCGGGGCAGGACCCACGCTCTGGGGCCAACGTCCTGACTTTC.

For this clonotype: A much larger clonotype is one base distant, so this may be a read error. The chain recombines TRBV12-3 or TRBV12-4 with TRBJ2-5; D gene unclear. V lost 2 bases and J lost 11, with 12 bases in between. There are 12 residues in the CDR3. DNA of the CDR3: TGTGCCAGCAGTTTATTTGAGAATGAGCAGTACTTC. Translating gives CASSLFENEQYF.

This clonotype was seen ten or more times. The chain recombines TRBV30 with TRBJ2-7; weak D call: TRBD2 (7 bases). The CDR3 is 13 residues long. The germline V and J ends were trimmed by 1 base and 6 bases, with 13 bases remaining between them. Germline V gene lookup returns CDR1 GTSNPN and CDR2 SVGIG (reference sequence). The CDR3 reads CAWSGGGRGEQYF. The CDR3 DNA sequence: TGTGCCTGGAGTGGGGGGGGGCGAGGCGAGCAGTACTTC.

This clonotype was counted between two and nine times. This may arise from a read error, as a much more abundant clone is one base away. CDR3 nucleotide sequence: TGCAGTGCTAGAGCCGGGTCAAAGGAGGCCCAGTACTTC. It translates to CSARAGSKEAQYF. The V call is TRBV20-1, the J call TRBJ2-7; a weak D match, TRBD2 (5 bases). Germline V gene data show CDR1 as DFQATT and CDR2 as SNEGSKA (reference sequence). V lost 1 base and J lost 10, with 17 bases in between. CDR3 length: 13 residues.

This clonotype was seen at least ten times. The chain combines TRBV20-1 with TRBJ1-2; 7 nucleotides line up with TRBD1. The V and J ends lost 6 bases and 4 bases, in that order; junction bases with no gene match: 14. CDR3 length equals 15 residues. Germline V gene data show CDR1 as DFQATT and CDR2 as SNEGSKA (reference sequence). The CDR3 bases are TGCAGTGCCAGGGCGCAGGGGGTCGCCATCTATGGCTACACCTTC. Its translation is CSARAQGVAIYGYTF.

This clonotype was observed many times. The V gene is TRBV10-2, the J gene TRBJ2-3; a weak D match, TRBD2 (5 bases). Per germline, CDR1 WSHSY and CDR2 SAAADI. CDR3 length: 14 amino acids. V lost 0 bases to trimming and J lost 3 bases, with 7 bases between them. The CDR3 loop reads CASSESGRTDTQYF. The CDR3 nucleotides are TGCGCCAGCAGTGAGTCGGGGAGAACAGATACGCAGTATTTT.

This clonotype was seen a few times. The V and J genes are TRBV6-1 and TRBJ1-1; possible D gene TRBD1, 5 bases. Germline assignment: CDR1 MNHNS and CDR2 SASEGT. CDR3 length: 12 residues. The V end was cut by 11 bases, the J end by 3 bases, with 13 bases between. The CDR3 protein is CALWGGYTEAFF. The CDR3 DNA is TGTGCCCTCTGGGGGGGGTACACTGAAGCTTTCTTT.

The chain couples TRBV20-1 to TRBJ1-3; possible D gene TRBD1, 5 bases. The CDR3 consists of 15 residues. The V and J ends lost 3 bases and 3 bases respectively, with 15 bases between them. CDR1 and CDR2 (germline): DFQATT, SNEGSKA (reference sequence). In DNA, the CDR3 is TGCAGTGCTAGCCTTTTGGGGGGGAATGGAAACACCATATATTTT. Translating gives CSASLLGGNGNTIYF.

This clonotype was counted between two and nine times. The genes are TRBV27 and TRBJ1-1; no definite D call. V lost 0 bases and J 0 bases, leaving 11 bases between the germline ends. This CDR3 contains 16 residues. CDR1 and CDR2 from the germline V gene are MNHEY and SMNVEV (reference sequence). This CDR3 is CASSLSGRNMNTEAFF. The CDR3 DNA reads as TGTGCCAGCAGTTTATCGGGCAGAAATATGAACACTGAAGCTTTCTTT.